These 29 T cell receptor beta chains share one sample of origin, sequenced in a study of T cells after yellow fever vaccination. TCRdb reprocessed the 5' RACE reads via MiXCR and lists one record per CDR3 protein. This sample has just under 85,000 distinct CDR3 sequences, with approximately 12% found just once. Sequenced material: CD8+ T cells not binding an NS4B(214-222) dextramer, sorted from PBMCs, taken approximately 22 days after the first yellow fever vaccination. Receptors originate from a man aged 18 to 29 who received the YFV17D yellow fever vaccine.

This clonotype was seen more than once but under ten times. The rearrangement links TRBV12-3 or TRBV12-4 to TRBJ1-2; maybe TRBD1 (5 bases). Trimming left V 6 bases short and J 2 bases short, with 13 bases between. The CDR3 length is 14 residues. The CDR3 nucleotides read TGTGCCAGCAGGCCCGGCGGGGGAAACTATGGCTACACCTTC. It encodes CASRPGGGNYGYTF.

This clonotype came up a few times. The chain is built from TRBV5-4 and TRBJ2-3, with D perhaps TRBD2 (6 bases). The germline gives CDR1 SGHNT, CDR2 YYREEE (reference sequence). Trimming cost V 2 bases and J 3 bases, with 10 bases left between them. CDR3 length: 14 residues. The CDR3: CASSFGGMTDTQYF. The CDR3 DNA is TGTGCCAGCAGCTTTGGGGGGATGACAGATACGCAGTATTTT.

V and J are TRBV6-5 and TRBJ2-7, with a tentative D call TRBD2 (6 bases). The CDR3 loop spans 14 amino acids. Deletions cut 2 bases from V and 2 bases from J, with 10 bases between. Germline loops: CDR1 MNHEY, CDR2 SVGAGI. The CDR3 DNA reads TGTGCCAGCAGTTACGAGGGACTTGCCTACGAGCAGTACTTC. Protein: CASSYEGLAYEQYF.

The genes are TRBV5-1 and TRBJ2-1, with D hard to call. Germline V gene sequence: CDR1 SGHRS, CDR2 YFSETQ. With 4 bases removed from V and 5 bases from J, the gap between germline ends came to 16 bases. There are 15 residues in the CDR3. CDR3 sequence (DNA): TGCGCCAGCAGCCGCGGCTGGAGTAGAGACAATGAGCAGTTCTTC. It specifies CASSRGWSRDNEQFF.

This clonotype rates as medium-sized. This CDR3 reads CASSTTSGGSGNNEQFF. CDR3 DNA: TGTGCCAGCAGCACGACTAGCGGGGGTAGTGGGAACAATGAGCAGTTCTTC. The chain carries TRBV14 and TRBJ2-1, with 12 bases identical to TRBD2. The V segment lost 5 bases and the J segment 5 bases; nucleotides outside the gene matches: 10. Germline V CDR1 and CDR2: SGHDN, FVKESK. The CDR3 contains 17 residues.

This clonotype was detected a few times. This sequence joins TRBV24-1 and TRBJ2-2; 7 nucleotides agree with TRBD1. CDR3 length: 16 amino acids. Germline lookup yields CDR1 KGHDR and CDR2 SFDVKD. V shed 4 bases, J shed 0 bases, and the junction held 4 bases outside the gene matches. Written as DNA, the CDR3 is TGTGCCACCAGTGACCTGGACAGGACGAACACCGGGGAGCTGTTTTTT. This gives the protein CATSDLDRTNTGELFF.

The chain has TRBV7-9 and TRBJ2-7, with 7 bases identical to TRBD1. CDR3 length equals 15 residues. V lost 3 bases, J lost 2 bases, and 7 bases stayed unmatched. Germline V gives CDR1 SEHNR, CDR2 FQNEAQ (reference sequence). This chain's CDR3 is CASSFPTGPPYEQYV. The CDR3 DNA follows: TGTGCCAGCAGCTTTCCGACAGGGCCCCCCTACGAGCAGTACGTC.

The V gene is TRBV5-1, the J gene TRBJ1-1, with D hard to call. The germline CDR1 and CDR2 sequences are SGHRS and YFSETQ. This CDR3 spans 13 amino acids. With 0 bases removed from V and 5 bases from J, the gap between germline ends came to 8 bases. CDR3 protein: CASSLGAWTEAFF. The CDR3 bases are TGCGCCAGCAGCTTGGGGGCGTGGACTGAAGCTTTCTTT.

This clonotype was found once. The chain carries TRBV5-4 and TRBJ2-2, with D tentatively TRBD2 (5 bases). CDR3 size: 14 residues. V was clipped by 2 bases and J by 4 bases, with 9 bases between them. Germline lookup yields CDR1 SGHNT and CDR2 YYREEE (reference sequence). The CDR3 coding sequence is TGTGCCAGCAGCTTCGGGGTATCCACCGGGGAGCTGTTTTTT. Translated: CASSFGVSTGELFF.

The rearrangement joins TRBV2 to TRBJ2-1; 10 nucleotides align to TRBD2. V shed 4 bases and J 4 bases; nucleotides not matched to a gene: 10. The CDR3 totals 17 residues. Germline lookup yields CDR1 SNHLY and CDR2 FYNNEI. This chain's CDR3 is CASSGVLAGDPYNEQFF. The CDR3 bases are TGTGCCAGCAGTGGGGTCCTAGCGGGGGACCCTTACAATGAGCAGTTCTTC.

This chain uses TRBV27 with TRBJ1-2; D possibly corresponds to TRBD1 (6 bases). V gave up 8 bases and J gave up 7 bases, with 17 bases separating them. The CDR3 has 13 residues. Germline lookup yields CDR1 MNHEY and CDR2 SMNVEV (reference sequence). The CDR3 DNA reads TGTGCCAGCCGCGGCGGGGGCGCAGGTGGCTACACCTTC. As protein: CASRGGGAGGYTF.

This clonotype showed up many times. CDR3: CSARGWRVYNEQFF. The CDR3 nucleotides are TGCAGTGCTAGAGGGTGGAGGGTTTACAATGAGCAGTTCTTC. This sequence joins TRBV20-1 and TRBJ2-1; TRBD2 is a possible D gene (6 bases). The V end was cut by 1 base, the J end by 4 bases, with 11 bases between. The CDR3 consists of 14 residues. Looked up from germline, CDR1 is DFQATT and CDR2 is SNEGSKA (reference sequence).

The J gene is TRBJ2-2, the V gene TRBV27; no firm D call. The V end lost 5 bases, the J end lost 3 bases, and 7 bases lay between the germline ends. The CDR3 sequence is 13 residues long. Germline CDR1 is MNHEY and CDR2 is SMNVEV (reference sequence). The CDR3 here is CASSLTHTGELFF. CDR3 sequence (DNA): TGTGCCAGCAGTCTCACCCACACCGGGGAGCTGTTTTTT.

V and J are TRBV12-3 or TRBV12-4 and TRBJ1-2, with no clear D. The CDR3 totals 13 residues. Trimming removed 2 bases from V and 7 bases from J, with 11 bases in between. This CDR3 is CASSLLGLSGYTF. CDR3 DNA: TGTGCCAGCAGTTTACTAGGCTTATCTGGCTACACCTTC.

This clonotype was found a few times. This chain links TRBV7-2 with TRBJ2-7; TRBD1 might be the D (6 bases). The CDR3 totals 14 residues. The germline V and J ends were trimmed by 5 bases and 5 bases, with 16 bases remaining between them. Germline V CDR1 and CDR2: SGHTA, FQGNSA. The CDR3 protein is CASSPHQGSDEQYV. The CDR3, as DNA: TGTGCCAGCAGCCCCCACCAGGGGTCTGACGAGCAGTACGTC.

This chain uses TRBV7-9 with TRBJ2-5; D unclear. The CDR3 consists of 11 residues. V lost 11 bases, J lost 5 bases, and 12 bases lay in between. Germline CDR1 reads SEHNR; CDR2 reads FQNEAQ (reference sequence). The CDR3 nucleotides read TGTGCCGTCGTAGGGTTGGAGACCCAGTACTTC. Its protein is CAVVGLETQYF.

This clonotype turned up a few times. The rearrangement uses TRBV7-9 and TRBJ2-1; 10 nucleotides agree with TRBD2. V shed 3 bases, J shed 5 bases, and the junction held 4 bases outside the gene matches. There are 15 residues in the CDR3. Germline V gene lookup returns CDR1 SEHNR and CDR2 FQNEAQ (reference sequence). CDR3 in DNA: TGTGCCAGCAGCTTTCAGCGGGGGGGCCACAATGAGCAGTTCTTC. Translating gives CASSFQRGGHNEQFF. The whole variable domain, remainder taken from reference TRBV7-9 and TRBJ2-1, is DTGVSQNPRHKITKRGQNVTFRCDPISEHNRLYWYRQTLGQGPEFLTYFQNEAQLEKSRLLSDRFSAERPKGSFSTLEIQRTEQGDSAMYLCASSFQRGGHNEQFFGPGTRLTVL.

The chain employs TRBV4-1 and TRBJ1-5; weak D call: TRBD1 (6 bases). In germline, CDR1 is MGHRA, CDR2 YSYEKL. The CDR3 sequence is 16 residues long. Trimming removed 3 bases from V and 5 bases from J, with 17 bases in between. The CDR3 region has the DNA TGCGCCAGCAGCCATGCTTGGGGGCAGCCAGATCAGCCCCAGCATTTT. Its translation is CASSHAWGQPDQPQHF.

This clonotype occurred a few times. The rearrangement joins TRBV7-9 to TRBJ2-5; D remains ambiguous. Trimming pared 1 base from V and 2 bases from J, leaving 8 bases between. Germline assignment: CDR1 SEHNR and CDR2 FQNEAQ (reference sequence). The CDR3 contains 14 residues. The CDR3 region is CASSLGGTQETQYF. The CDR3 bases are TGTGCCAGCAGCTTAGGCGGTACTCAAGAGACCCAGTACTTC.

This clonotype was picked up a small number of times. The chain couples TRBV20-1 to TRBJ2-5, with TRBD2 identical over 7 bases. J lost 5 bases, V lost 2 bases, and 14 bases had no gene match. Germline loops: CDR1 DFQATT, CDR2 SNEGSKA (reference sequence). The CDR3 is 16 residues long. The CDR3 DNA reads TGCAGTGCTAGACCCCGGGCAACGGGGGGAGTTGAGACCCAGTACTTC. It codes for CSARPRATGGVETQYF.

The chain uses TRBV11-2 and TRBJ2-5; D might be TRBD1 or TRBD2, each matching 6 bases. The CDR3 spans 14 residues. With 1 base removed from V and 5 bases from J, the gap between germline ends came to 11 bases. Germline V gene data show CDR1 as SGHAT and CDR2 as FQNNGV. The CDR3 sequence is CASSLVGGLETQYF. CDR3 DNA: TGTGCCAGCAGCTTAGTCGGGGGCTTGGAGACCCAGTACTTC.

The J gene is TRBJ2-3, the V gene TRBV5-1; possibly TRBD1 or TRBD2 for D (5 bases each). Trimming left V 0 bases short and J 4 bases short, with 15 bases between. Per the germline V gene, CDR1 is SGHRS and CDR2 is YFSETQ. The CDR3 consists of 16 residues. CDR3 sequence: CASSLEPSWGSDTQYF. CDR3 in DNA: TGCGCCAGCAGCTTGGAACCCTCCTGGGGGTCAGATACGCAGTATTTT.

The chain combines TRBV29-1 with TRBJ1-2; D ambiguous. Trimming took off 4 bases at V and 2 bases at J, with 11 bases between the two ends. CDR1 and CDR2 (germline): SQVTM, ANQGSEA. The CDR3 runs 13 residues. The CDR3 is CSVGPGPNYGYTF. In DNA form, the CDR3 reads TGCAGCGTTGGTCCAGGCCCAAACTATGGCTACACCTTC.

The CDR3 reads CASSYSRSRIEYF. DNA of the CDR3: TGTGCCAGCAGTTACTCGAGGTCCAGGATAGAGTACTTC. This chain connects TRBV6-2 or TRBV6-3 to TRBJ2-4; D gene uncertain. This CDR3 contains 13 residues. V was pared by 0 bases and J by 14 bases, with 14 bases between. Germline loops: CDR1 MNHEY, CDR2 SVGEGT.

The gene calls are TRBV19 and TRBJ2-7; D is uncertain. The germline CDR1 and CDR2 sequences are LNHDA and SQIVND (reference sequence). This CDR3 contains 15 residues. V shed 0 bases and J shed 2 bases, with 11 bases lying between them. The CDR3 DNA sequence: TGTGCCAGTAGTATAGATGTACAGAGAACCTACGAGCAGTACTTC. It translates to CASSIDVQRTYEQYF. Filled out from reference TRBV19 and TRBJ2-7, the complete variable domain reads DGGITQSPKYLFRKEGQNVTLSCEQNLNHDAMYWYRQDPGQGLRLIYYSQIVNDFQKGDIAEGYSVSREKKESFPLTVTSAQKNPTAFYLCASSIDVQRTYEQYFGPGTRLTVT.

The CDR3 DNA is TGTGCCAGCAGTTTCCGGGTTTCCTACGAGCAGTACTTC. This gives the protein CASSFRVSYEQYF. The chain is built from TRBV27 and TRBJ2-7; no definite D call. Germline loops: CDR1 MNHEY, CDR2 SMNVEV (reference sequence). The V gene lost 3 bases and the J gene lost 1 base, with 7 bases spanning the gap. This CDR3 has 13 residues.

This clonotype showed up just a few times. The chain joins TRBV11-2 to TRBJ2-5; unclear D gene. The CDR3 spans 14 residues. Germline loops: CDR1 SGHAT, CDR2 FQNNGV. V was trimmed by 2 bases and J by 3 bases, leaving 10 bases between them. Here the CDR3 reads CASSLSGLKETQYF. Here the CDR3 DNA reads TGTGCCAGCAGCTTATCCGGCCTTAAAGAGACCCAGTACTTC.

The chain joins TRBV5-6 to TRBJ1-2, with D possibly matching TRBD1 (6 bases). Germline assignment: CDR1 SGHDT and CDR2 YYEEEE. The V and J ends lost 2 bases and 1 base respectively, with 9 bases between them. The CDR3 loop spans 14 amino acids. For the CDR3, the DNA is TGTGCCAGCAGCTTCGGACAGATTAACTATGGCTACACCTTC. Translated, it gives CASSFGQINYGYTF. Drawing the rest from reference TRBV5-6 and TRBJ1-2, the complete variable domain is DAGVTQSPTHLIKTRGQQVTLRCSPKSGHDTVSWYQQALGQGPQFIFQYYEEEERQRGNFPDRFSGHQFPNYSSELNVNALLLGDSALYLCASSFGQINYGYTFGSGTRLTVV.

About this clonotype itself: This may be a read error: a much more frequent sequence differs by one nucleotide. This chain joins TRBV12-3 or TRBV12-4 and TRBJ2-3; 8 bases are a match to TRBD1. The CDR3 loop spans 13 amino acids. This CDR3 is CASSRGLADTRYF. CDR3 in DNA: TGTGCCAGCAGCAGGGGGCTTGCAGATACGCGGTATTTT.